A selection of T cell receptor beta chains follows, all from one sample in a study of control samples from healthy donors and cancer patients. The method was immunoSEQ multiplex PCR; TCRdb's version includes in-frame clones alone and lacks a portion of them. This sample has around 150,000 clones, with roughly 89% found just once. The material sequenced was blood. All receptors derive from a man under 40 in good health. CDR3s include the opening cysteine and the closing phenylalanine or tryptophan. The D gene is left open where the match is weak. The size entry is marked missing in some rows and otherwise reads once, few, many or a size class.

j_call clone_size v_call d_call cdr3_aa cdr3_nt
TRBJ2-1 once TRBV9 TRBD2 CASSPQRGTYNEQFF TGTGCCAGCAGCCCCCAGCGGGGCACCTACAATGAGCAGTTCTTC
TRBJ2-7 NA TRBV5-1 NA CASSRDEWYEQYF TGCGCCAGCAGCCGTGACGAGTGGTACGAGCAGTACTTC
TRBJ1-2 NA TRBV6-5 NA CASSYGFNGGYGYTF TGTGCCAGCAGTTACGGTTTTAATGGCGGCTATGGCTACACCTTC
TRBJ2-2 NA TRBV5-1 NA CASSRDSPGTGELFF TGCGCCAGCAGCCGCGACTCCCCCGGGACCGGGGAGCTGTTTTTT
TRBJ2-1 once TRBV6-4 NA CASSDTGTISYNEQFF TGTGCCAGCAGTGACACCGGGACCATATCCTACAATGAGCAGTTCTTC
TRBJ2-1 NA TRBV4-1 TRBD2 CASSLLAGVKGEQFF TGCGCCAGCAGCCTCCTAGCGGGAGTCAAGGGGGAGCAGTTCTTC
TRBJ2-6 NA TRBV7-9 NA CASSIGSGANVLTF TGTGCCAGCAGCATAGGATCTGGGGCCAACGTCCTGACTTTC
TRBJ1-1 once TRBV28 TRBD1 CASSSQGGGTEAFF TGTGCCAGCAGCTCACAGGGGGGTGGGACTGAAGCTTTCTTT
TRBJ2-2 NA TRBV28 TRBD2 CASSLSSTSGLFGELFF TGTGCCAGCAGTTTAAGCTCGACTAGCGGGCTGTTCGGGGAGCTGTTTTTT
TRBJ1-1 NA TRBV7-6 NA CASSALGDTEAFF TGTGCCAGCAGCGCCCTCGGGGACACTGAAGCTTTCTTT
TRBJ1-2 NA TRBV7-2 NA CASSFDRNYGYTF TGTGCCAGCAGCTTCGACAGGAACTATGGCTACACCTTC
TRBJ1-6 NA TRBV11-2 TRBD1 CASSLRQGNSPLHF TGTGCCAGCAGCCTCCGACAGGGGAATTCACCCCTCCACTTT
TRBJ2-7 NA TRBV12-3/TRBV12-4 NA CASTFGAGEQYF TGTGCCAGCACCTTTGGAGCAGGGGAGCAGTACTTC
TRBJ2-4 NA TRBV25-1 NA CASSEGHSGTPKNIQYF TGTGCCAGCAGTGAAGGTCACTCCGGGACTCCCAAAAACATTCAGTACTTC
TRBJ1-1 NA TRBV20-1 NA CSASQGSEAFF TGCAGTGCTAGTCAGGGTTCTGAAGCTTTCTTT
TRBJ2-2 NA TRBV15 NA CATSRAGVYTGELFF TGTGCCACCAGCAGGGCAGGGGTTTACACCGGGGAGCTGTTTTTT
TRBJ2-2 NA TRBV11-2 NA CASSGVSLLGELFF TGTGCCAGCAGCGGGGTCTCTTTATTAGGGGAGCTGTTTTTT
TRBJ1-2 NA TRBV27 NA CASSLQVGRGGYTF TGTGCCAGCAGTTTACAGGTCGGGAGAGGCGGCTACACCTTC
TRBJ2-1 NA TRBV3-1/TRBV3-2 TRBD2 CASSLGTSGRIF TGTGCCAGCAGCCTCGGGACTAGCGGGAGGATCTTC
TRBJ2-7 NA TRBV9 TRBD1 CASSVEGQGIEQYF TGTGCCAGCAGCGTAGAGGGACAGGGGATCGAGCAGTACTTC
TRBJ2-7 NA TRBV6-5 TRBD1 CAYQSGTGTYEQYF TGTGCCTACCAATCCGGGACAGGTACCTACGAGCAGTACTTC
TRBJ1-6 NA TRBV9 NA CASSVGRDPNSPLHF TGTGCCAGCAGCGTGGGCCGGGACCCCAATTCACCCCTCCACTTT
TRBJ1-1 NA TRBV30 NA CASAKGGNTEAFF TGTGCCTCCGCGAAAGGGGGTAACACTGAAGCTTTCTTT
TRBJ1-1 NA TRBV5-5 NA CASSFSGDTEAFF TGTGCCAGCAGCTTCTCGGGGGACACTGAAGCTTTCTTT
TRBJ2-5 NA TRBV2 TRBD2 CASNVAGVVETQYF TGTGCCAGTAATGTAGCGGGAGTAGTAGAGACCCAGTACTTC
TRBJ1-5 NA TRBV6-6 NA CASSPSNQPQHF TGTGCCAGCAGTCCATCTAATCAGCCCCAGCATTTT
TRBJ2-6 NA TRBV7-3 NA CASSPPYSGANVLTF TGTGCCAGCAGCCCTCCTTACTCTGGGGCCAACGTCCTGACTTTC
TRBJ1-5 NA TRBV16 NA CASSQRGIGGQPQHF TGTGCCAGCAGCCAACGGGGGATCGGGGGTCAGCCCCAGCATTTT
TRBJ1-4 NA TRBV6-5 NA CASSRGGNEKLFF TGTGCCAGCAGTAGGGGGGGAAATGAAAAACTGTTTTTT
TRBJ2-3 NA TRBV13 NA CASSLRRGGAYTDTQYF TGTGCCAGCAGCCTCCGACGGGGCGGGGCTTACACAGATACGCAGTATTTT
TRBJ1-2 NA TRBV29-1 TRBD1 CSVYSGTGGEEGNYGYTF TGCAGCGTTTACTCCGGGACAGGGGGCGAGGAGGGTAACTATGGCTACACCTTC
TRBJ1-1 NA TRBV7-2 NA CASSSGVVNTEAFF TGTGCCAGCAGCTCTGGGGTGGTGAACACTGAAGCTTTCTTT
TRBJ2-3 NA TRBV3-1/TRBV3-2 TRBD2 CASSQGGRAIDTQYF TGTGCCAGCAGCCAAGGGGGGAGGGCGATAGATACGCAGTATTTT
TRBJ2-3 NA TRBV7-9 TRBD2 CASSPSLGGSTDTQYF TGTGCCAGCAGCCCGTCCTTGGGCGGGAGTACAGATACGCAGTATTTT
TRBJ2-7 NA TRBV7-2 TRBD1 CASSLGGTGHNEQYF TGTGCCAGCAGCTTAGGAGGGACAGGGCACAACGAGCAGTACTTC
TRBJ2-7 once TRBV7-2 TRBD1 CASSLDELRTGTYEQYF TGTGCCAGCAGCCTAGACGAACTCAGGACAGGGACCTACGAGCAGTACTTC
TRBJ2-3 NA TRBV7-6 NA CASSLMGDTQYF TGTGCCAGCAGCTTAATGGGCGATACGCAGTATTTT
TRBJ1-1 NA TRBV28 NA CASLGRGNTEAFF TGTGCCAGCTTGGGCAGGGGGAACACTGAAGCTTTCTTT
TRBJ1-6 few TRBV19 NA CASSIGKGHPTSPLHF TGTGCCAGTAGTATCGGGAAGGGTCATCCCACATCACCCCTCCACTTT
TRBJ2-7 NA TRBV7-2 NA CASSLVSGGTYEQYF TGTGCCAGCAGCTTAGTCTCTGGGGGCACGTACGAGCAGTACTTC
TRBJ1-5 few TRBV3-1/TRBV3-2 NA CASSPATGNQPQHF TGTGCCAGCAGCCCAGCCACGGGAAATCAGCCCCAGCATTTT
TRBJ2-1 NA TRBV29-1 TRBD2 CSAKKGLAGDHISYNEQFF TGCAGCGCCAAAAAGGGACTAGCGGGAGATCATATCTCCTACAATGAGCAGTTCTTC
TRBJ2-3 NA TRBV3-1/TRBV3-2 NA CASSQGPYTQYF TGTGCCAGCAGCCAGGGTCCATATACGCAGTATTTT
TRBJ1-1 NA TRBV5-6 NA CASSFLEGPNTEAFF TGTGCCAGCAGCTTTCTGGAAGGACCCAACACTGAAGCTTTCTTT
TRBJ2-7 NA TRBV3-1/TRBV3-2 NA CASSQQEGSYEQYF TGTGCCAGCAGCCAGCAGGAAGGCTCCTACGAGCAGTACTTC
TRBJ1-1 NA TRBV21-1 NA CASSFRSTGAAEAFF TGTGCCAGCAGCTTCCGATCGACAGGGGCGGCTGAAGCTTTCTTT
TRBJ1-1 NA TRBV27 NA CASSLSGTNTEAFF TGTGCCAGCAGTTTATCGGGGACAAACACTGAAGCTTTCTTT
TRBJ1-1 NA TRBV15 NA CATSSQRTANTEAFF TGTGCCACCAGCAGTCAAAGGACAGCGAACACTGAAGCTTTCTTT
TRBJ2-6 NA TRBV19 NA CASSGFFRDANVLTF TGTGCCAGTTCGGGGTTTTTCAGGGATGCCAACGTCCTGACTTTC
TRBJ1-1 NA TRBV6-6 NA CASLAPGNLLAFF TGTGCCAGTCTGGCCCCAGGTAACTTGTTGGCTTTCTTT
TRBJ1-1 NA TRBV19 NA CASSYVRVRANTEAFF TGTGCCAGTAGTTATGTCAGGGTTCGGGCGAACACTGAAGCTTTCTTT
TRBJ1-6 NA TRBV7-9 NA CASSPDSDNSPLHF TGTGCCAGCAGCCCTGACAGCGATAATTCACCCCTCCACTTT
TRBJ2-5 NA TRBV6-5 NA CAGRRAGETQYF TGTGCCGGCCGACGGGCTGGAGAGACCCAGTACTTC
TRBJ1-1 NA TRBV9 TRBD1 CASSAGTGGRNTEAFF TGTGCCAGCAGCGCGGGGACAGGGGGCAGGAACACTGAAGCTTTCTTT
TRBJ2-5 once TRBV18 NA CASYVNGGETQYF TGTGCCAGCTACGTAAACGGGGGTGAGACCCAGTACTTC
TRBJ1-1 few TRBV9 NA CARPPRGSGAFF TGTGCCAGACCCCCCCGGGGTTCGGGTGCTTTCTTT
TRBJ1-1 once TRBV6-4 NA CASSAGGFATEAFF TGTGCCAGCAGTGCTGGGGGGTTCGCCACTGAAGCTTTCTTT